Only a few counts were recorded for the clone carrying this T cell receptor (beta chain). These data are taken from a study of blood T cells in healthy people across ages. A second 7 to 11 cycle PCR used barcoded and J-beta primers. Each CDR3 protein gets one entry after TCRdb re-called the 5' RACE reads with MiXCR. The data show around 620,000 distinct CDR3 sequences, approximately 30% seen once. CDR1 is KGHSH, CDR2 LQKENI, per germline. The CDR3 extends over 14 amino acids. Deletions cut 2 bases from V and 5 bases from J, with 9 bases between. Sequencing was done on a sample of blood. The rearrangement joins TRBV18 to TRBJ1-4, with D perhaps matching TRBD1 (6 bases). The receptor's source is a woman aged 65 to 85 in good health. The CDR3 loop is CASSPRTDNEKLFF. The CDR3 nucleotides read TGTGCCAGCTCACCAAGGACAGACAATGAAAAACTGTTTTTT.